The 25 T cell receptor beta chains below come from one sample, sequenced in a study of cytomegalovirus exposure and HLA in healthy donors. In the PCR, 60 Vbeta and 13 Jbeta primers were used. Clones were read by immunoSEQ multiplex PCR, and TCRdb kept only the in-frame ones, dropping some. The table has about 130,000 clones, about four fifths seen once; the top ten hold approximately 5%. Sequenced: PBMCs. Receptor source: a man in his thirties or forties in good health and CMV-seronegative.

This clone came up a few times. The CDR3 sequence: CASGDSGTEAFF. The CDR3 bases are TGCGCCAGCGGGGACAGTGGGACTGAAGCTTTCTTT. The chain uses TRBV10-1 and TRBJ1-1; TRBD1 aligns across 7 bases. With 8 bases clipped from V and 5 bases from J, the junction kept 5 bases outside the gene matches. The germline CDR1 and CDR2 sequences are WNHNN and SYGVQD (reference sequence). The CDR3 totals 12 residues.

The rearrangement uses TRBV29-1 and TRBJ1-1; possibly TRBD1 for D (5 bases). The germline CDR1 and CDR2 sequences are SQVTM and ANQGSEA. The CDR3 has 15 residues. V lost 4 bases to trimming and J lost 4 bases, with 19 bases between them. CDR3: CSVVVDRVLPTEAFF. CDR3 DNA sequence: TGCAGCGTTGTGGTAGACAGAGTCCTCCCCACTGAAGCTTTCTTT.

The CDR3 nucleotides read TGTGCCAGCAGCTTACGGGGACAGGGCAATGAGCAGTTCTTC. It specifies CASSLRGQGNEQFF. The V call is TRBV7-6, the J call TRBJ2-1; TRBD1 matches 9 bases. The CDR3 has 14 residues. Germline V CDR1 and CDR2: SGHVS, FNYEAQ. The V gene end was trimmed by 2 bases and the J gene end by 6 bases; junction bases not matched to a gene: 2.

The V and J genes are TRBV4-2 and TRBJ2-7; 15 bases match TRBD2. V dropped 4 bases and J dropped 3; count of bases not matched to a gene: 10. Germline values: CDR1 LGHNA, CDR2 YNFKEQ. The CDR3 has 18 amino acids. The CDR3 reads CASSLQLRTSGRDYEQYF. CDR3 in DNA: TGTGCCAGCAGCCTCCAACTCCGGACTAGCGGGAGGGACTACGAGCAGTACTTC.

This clone has just one count. The V gene is TRBV4-3, the J gene TRBJ1-4, with D perhaps TRBD1 (5 bases). Germline assignment: CDR1 LGHNA and CDR2 YSLEER. V was clipped by 2 bases and J by 3 bases, with 10 bases between them. The CDR3 contains 15 residues. The CDR3 DNA is TGCGCCAGCAGCCAACGGGGGGGACCTAATGAAAAACTGTTTTTT. Amino acids: CASSQRGGPNEKLFF.

The J gene is TRBJ2-1, the V gene TRBV4-1, with 12 bases identical to TRBD2. The germline V gene has CDR1 MGHRA and CDR2 YSYEKL. V lost 3 bases and J lost 0; bases outside the gene matches: 9. The CDR3 is 19 amino acids. CDR3 nucleotide sequence: TGCGCCAGCAGCCACGCACAGACTAGCGGGGGCCGCTCCTACAATGAGCAGTTCTTC. This sequence encodes CASSHAQTSGGRSYNEQFF.

The chain carries TRBV5-4 and TRBJ2-2; 7 nucleotides match TRBD1. With 1 base clipped from V and 3 bases from J, the junction kept 3 bases outside the gene matches. This CDR3 has 15 residues. CDR1 SGHNT and CDR2 YYREEE come from the germline V gene (reference sequence). CDR3 residues: CASSLYRGDTGELFF. The CDR3 DNA sequence: TGTGCCAGCAGCTTGTACAGGGGTGACACCGGGGAGCTGTTTTTT.

This sequence joins TRBV5-1 and TRBJ2-7; 9 nucleotides line up with TRBD1. The CDR3 is made up of 15 amino acids. Germline CDR1 reads SGHRS; CDR2 reads YFSETQ. J gave up 5 bases and V 4 bases, and 10 bases lay outside the gene matches. The CDR3 DNA follows: TGCGCCAGCAGCCCACTGACAGGGGGTAAGGACGAGCAGTACTTC. It yields the protein CASSPLTGGKDEQYF. The full variable domain, in which reference TRBV5-1 and TRBJ2-7 provide the parts outside the CDR3, is KAGVTQTPRYLIKTRGQQVTLSCSPISGHRSVSWYQQTPGQGLQFLFEYFSETQRNKGNFPGRFSGRQFSNSRSEMNVSTLELGDSALYLCASSPLTGGKDEQYFGPGTRLTVT.

This clone was detected once. The genes are TRBV5-1 and TRBJ2-5; the D gene is possibly TRBD2 (6 bases). The CDR3 contains 17 residues. Germline CDR1 reads SGHRS; CDR2 reads YFSETQ. With 3 bases removed from V and 4 bases from J, the gap between germline ends came to 22 bases. The CDR3 spells CASSWPLSGSTGETQYF. The CDR3, as DNA: TGCGCCAGCAGCTGGCCCCTATCCGGGAGTACGGGAGAGACCCAGTACTTC.

This clone was detected once. The chain employs TRBV5-5 and TRBJ1-5; the match to TRBD1 covers 11 bases. V shed 4 bases, J shed 4 bases, and the junction held 7 bases outside the gene matches. The CDR3 has 16 residues. From germline, CDR1 is SGHKS and CDR2 YYEKEE (reference sequence). The CDR3, as DNA: TGTGCCAGCAGCCCCGGACAGGGGGCTGGGAATCAGCCCCAGCATTTT. Protein product: CASSPGQGAGNQPQHF.

This clone appeared a few times. This rearrangement joins TRBV9 to TRBJ2-7; D not resolved. This CDR3 comprises 13 residues. Germline assignment: CDR1 SGDLS and CDR2 YYNGEE. V lost 0 bases and J lost 3, with 7 bases in between. CDR3 in DNA: TGTGCCAGCAGCGTAGACGTCTACTACGAGCAGTACTTC. Amino acids: CASSVDVYYEQYF. The full variable domain, its missing parts supplied by reference TRBV9 and TRBJ2-7, is DSGVTQTPKHLITATGQRVTLRCSPRSGDLSVYWYQQSLDQGLQFLIQYYNGEERAKGNILERFSAQQFPDLHSELNLSSLELGDSALYFCASSVDVYYEQYFGPGTRLTVT.

The chain recombines TRBV5-1 with TRBJ2-7; possible D gene TRBD2, 6 bases. The CDR3 is 14 residues long. The V end was cut by 4 bases, the J end by 4 bases, with 15 bases between. CDR1 and CDR2 (germline): SGHRS, YFSETQ. In DNA form, the CDR3 reads TGCGCCAGCAGCGTCGCCCCCGGGGGTTACGAGCAGTACTTC. Its protein is CASSVAPGGYEQYF.

This clone occurred a few times. The junction and the germline gene differ at one end; a read error may be behind it. This chain joins TRBV5-4 and TRBJ2-1, with D maybe TRBD2 (7 bases). The germline gives CDR1 SGHNT, CDR2 YYREEE (reference sequence). The CDR3 runs to 15 residues. The CDR3 spells CASTLGGGSFYEQFF. The CDR3 nucleotides read TGTGCCAGCACCTTGGGGGGGGGCAGCTTCTATGAGCAGTTCTTC.

This chain connects TRBV9 to TRBJ1-1; 9 bases agree with TRBD1. V trimming: 4 bases; J trimming: 1 base; junction bases outside the gene matches: 11. This CDR3 comprises 17 residues. The V gene's germline CDR1 is SGDLS and CDR2 YYNGEE. The CDR3 DNA follows: TGTGCCAGCAGCCACCACCCGGGACAGGGAGGGAACACTGAAGCTTTCTTT. It translates to CASSHHPGQGGNTEAFF.

The chain recombines TRBV4-3 with TRBJ1-5, with unresolved D. Germline CDR1 reads LGHNA; CDR2 reads YSLEER. The V gene lost 4 bases and the J gene lost 5 bases, with 12 bases spanning the gap. The CDR3 runs to 14 residues. The CDR3 is CASSPSAVDQPQHF. In DNA form, the CDR3 reads TGCGCCAGCAGCCCCTCCGCAGTGGATCAGCCCCAGCATTTT.

J is TRBJ1-5 and V is TRBV28; D is unclear. The germline CDR1 and CDR2 sequences are MDHEN and SYDVKM. V was trimmed by 4 bases and J by 6 bases, leaving 4 bases between them. This CDR3 region has 11 residues. The CDR3: CASSSVQPQHF. In DNA, the CDR3 is TGTGCCAGCAGTTCTGTTCAGCCCCAGCATTTT.

The V call is TRBV30, the J call TRBJ2-2, with 10 nucleotides matching TRBD2. The V gene end was trimmed by 1 base and the J gene end by 3 bases; junction bases not matched to a gene: 11. The CDR3 has 18 amino acids. CDR1 and CDR2 from the germline V gene are GTSNPN and SVGIG (reference sequence). Here the CDR3 reads CAWSGFGAGGPHTGELFF. The DNA for the CDR3 is TGTGCCTGGAGTGGTTTTGGAGCGGGAGGGCCTCACACCGGGGAGCTGTTTTTT.

The genes are TRBV5-1 and TRBJ1-4; D call uncertain. The ends were cut back, 2 bases at V and 8 bases at J, with 19 bases in the middle. The CDR3 spans 16 residues. Germline CDR1 is SGHRS and CDR2 is YFSETQ. DNA for the CDR3: TGCGCCAGCAGCTTTGGCCGGCCGGAGGGAGGCGAAAAACTGTTTTTT. It codes for CASSFGRPEGGEKLFF.

V gene TRBV4-2 combines with J gene TRBJ2-7; TRBD2 matches at 8 bases. CDR3 length equals 14 residues. Germline V lookup: CDR1 LGHNA, CDR2 YNFKEQ. Losses at the gene ends were 1 base for V and 5 bases for J; bases not matched to a gene: 4. For the CDR3, the DNA is TGTGCCAGCAGCCAAGTGGGGACTAGTAACGAGCAGTACTTC. This translates into CASSQVGTSNEQYF.

The rearrangement joins TRBV14 to TRBJ2-6; D gene uncertain. Trimming shortened V by 2 bases and J by 1 base, and 12 bases separated the two germline ends. There are 17 residues in the CDR3. Per the germline V gene, CDR1 is SGHDN and CDR2 is FVKESK. The DNA of the CDR3 is TGTGCCAGCAGCCAATGGGCTTCAGCTTCTGGGGCCAACGTCCTGACTTTC. Amino acid sequence: CASSQWASASGANVLTF.

This clone was counted between two and nine times. The rearrangement links TRBV6-5 to TRBJ1-6, with 7 bases identical to TRBD1. This CDR3 is built from 14 residues. J was trimmed by 9 bases and V by 5 bases; bases with no gene match: 7. The germline V gene has CDR1 MNHEY and CDR2 SVGAGI. The CDR3 DNA sequence: TGTGCCAGCAGTAGACAGAACAGGGGTTCACCCCTCCACTTT. Protein: CASSRQNRGSPLHF.

This chain uses TRBV28 with TRBJ1-2, with 7 bases aligning to TRBD1. Germline CDR1 is MDHEN and CDR2 is SYDVKM. J gave up 0 bases and V 3 bases, and 7 bases lay outside the gene matches. The CDR3 totals 16 residues. DNA of the CDR3: TGTGCCAGCAGTTTTGATGGACAGGTCCCTAACTATGGCTACACCTTC. As protein: CASSFDGQVPNYGYTF.

V and J are TRBV11-3 and TRBJ2-5; a weak D match, TRBD2 (6 bases). The V gene lost 5 bases and the J gene lost 2 bases, with 18 bases spanning the gap. CDR3 length: 16 amino acids. Germline-derived CDR1 and CDR2 are SGHNT and YENEEA. The CDR3 DNA is TGTGCCAGCAGCACGAGTACGGGAGTGGGACAAGAGACCCAGTACTTC. Residues: CASSTSTGVGQETQYF.

The chain has TRBV7-2 and TRBJ1-5; a possible D gene is TRBD1 (5 bases). Trimming pared 4 bases from V and 7 bases from J, leaving 14 bases between. Germline V gene sequence: CDR1 SGHTA, CDR2 FQGNSA. CDR3 length: 14 residues. The chain's CDR3 is CASSSSSKGQPQHF. DNA of the CDR3: TGTGCCAGCAGCTCGTCATCCAAGGGGCAGCCCCAGCATTTT. Full variable domain (rest looked up from reference TRBV7-2 and TRBJ1-5): GAGVSQSPSNKVTEKGKDVELRCDPISGHTALYWYRQSLGQGLEFLIYFQGNSAPDKSGLPSDRFSAERTGGSVSTLTIQRTQQEDSAVYLCASSSSSKGQPQHFGDGTRLSIL.

The chain links TRBV4-3 to TRBJ1-1; 8 bases align to TRBD1. The V gene end was trimmed by 3 bases and the J gene end by 8 bases; junction bases not matched to a gene: 14. CDR1 and CDR2 from the germline V gene are LGHNA and YSLEER. The CDR3 runs to 16 residues. The CDR3 protein is CASSQPLGQGPGEAFF. In DNA, the CDR3 is TGCGCCAGCAGCCAGCCCCTAGGACAGGGCCCAGGGGAAGCTTTCTTT.